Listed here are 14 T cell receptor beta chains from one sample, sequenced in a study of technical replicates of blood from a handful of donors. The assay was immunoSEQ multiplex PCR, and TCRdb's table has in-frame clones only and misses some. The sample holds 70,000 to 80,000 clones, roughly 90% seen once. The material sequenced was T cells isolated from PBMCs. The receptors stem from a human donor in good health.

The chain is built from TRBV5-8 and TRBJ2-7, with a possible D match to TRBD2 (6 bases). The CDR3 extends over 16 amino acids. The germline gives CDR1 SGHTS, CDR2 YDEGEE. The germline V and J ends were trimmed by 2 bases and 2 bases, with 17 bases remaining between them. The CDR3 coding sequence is TGTGCCAGCAGCTTATGGTTGGGGACGGGAGCCTACGAGCAGTACTTC. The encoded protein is CASSLWLGTGAYEQYF.

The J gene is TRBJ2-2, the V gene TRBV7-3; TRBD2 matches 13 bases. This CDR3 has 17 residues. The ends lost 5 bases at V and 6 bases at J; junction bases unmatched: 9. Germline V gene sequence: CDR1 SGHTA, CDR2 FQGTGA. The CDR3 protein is CASSVLAGGPAAGELFF. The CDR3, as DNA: TGTGCCAGCAGCGTACTAGCGGGAGGGCCGGCGGCCGGGGAGCTGTTTTTT.

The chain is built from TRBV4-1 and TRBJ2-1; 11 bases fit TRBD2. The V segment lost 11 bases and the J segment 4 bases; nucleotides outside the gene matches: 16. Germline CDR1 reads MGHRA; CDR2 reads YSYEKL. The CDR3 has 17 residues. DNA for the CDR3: TGCGCCTCGCGACTAGCGGGATACGGGAACCCTTACAATGAGCAGTTCTTC. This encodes CASRLAGYGNPYNEQFF.

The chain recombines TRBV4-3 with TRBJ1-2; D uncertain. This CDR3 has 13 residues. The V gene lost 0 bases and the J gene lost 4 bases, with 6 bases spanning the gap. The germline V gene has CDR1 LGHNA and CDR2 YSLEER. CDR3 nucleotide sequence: TGCGCCAGCAGCCAAGATCAGGTCTATGGCTACACCTTC. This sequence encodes CASSQDQVYGYTF.

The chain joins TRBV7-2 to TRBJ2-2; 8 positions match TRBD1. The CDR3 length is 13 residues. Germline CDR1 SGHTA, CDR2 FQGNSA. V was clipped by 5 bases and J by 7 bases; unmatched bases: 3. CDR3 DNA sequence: TGTGCCAGCAGCCCGACAGGGGTCGGGGAGCTGTTTTTT. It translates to CASSPTGVGELFF. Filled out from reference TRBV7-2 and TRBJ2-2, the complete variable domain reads GAGVSQSPSNKVTEKGKDVELRCDPISGHTALYWYRQSLGQGLEFLIYFQGNSAPDKSGLPSDRFSAERTGGSVSTLTIQRTQQEDSAVYLCASSPTGVGELFFGEGSRLTVL.

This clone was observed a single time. The CDR3 loop is CASSPGNLAGGTDTQYF. The CDR3 nucleotides read TGTGCCAGCAGCCCCGGCAACCTAGCGGGAGGAACAGATACGCAGTATTTT. This sequence joins TRBV2 and TRBJ2-3; 11 bases map to TRBD2. Germline V CDR1 and CDR2: SNHLY, FYNNEI. V gave up 6 bases and J gave up 3 bases; unmatched junction bases: 11. This CDR3 is 17 amino acids long. Filled out from reference TRBV2 and TRBJ2-3, the complete variable domain reads EPEVTQTPSHQVTQMGQEVILRCVPISNHLYFYWYRQILGQKVEFLVSFYNNEISEKSEIFDDQFSVERPDGSNFTLKIRSTKLEDSAMYFCASSPGNLAGGTDTQYFGPGTRLTVL.

The CDR3 loop is CASSQDIFTATNEKLFF. In nucleotides, the CDR3 is TGTGCCAGCAGCCAAGATATTTTTACTGCAACTAATGAAAAACTGTTTTTT. The rearrangement links TRBV4-2 to TRBJ1-4; no clear D. Trimming removed 0 bases from V and 0 bases from J, with 11 bases in between. Germline CDR1 LGHNA, CDR2 YNFKEQ. The CDR3 covers 17 residues.

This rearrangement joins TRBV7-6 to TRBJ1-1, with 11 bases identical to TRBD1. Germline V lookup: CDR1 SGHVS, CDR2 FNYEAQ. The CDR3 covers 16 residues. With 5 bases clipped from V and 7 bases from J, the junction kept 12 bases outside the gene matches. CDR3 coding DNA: TGTGCCAGCAGCCCTCGGACAGGGGGCGATGAGGTTGAAGCTTTCTTT. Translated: CASSPRTGGDEVEAFF.

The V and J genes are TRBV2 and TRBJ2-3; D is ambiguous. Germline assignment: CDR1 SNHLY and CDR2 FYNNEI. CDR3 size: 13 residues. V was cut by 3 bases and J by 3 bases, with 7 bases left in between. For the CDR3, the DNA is TGTGCCAGCAGTGAGGAGTATACAGATACGCAGTATTTT. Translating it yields CASSEEYTDTQYF.

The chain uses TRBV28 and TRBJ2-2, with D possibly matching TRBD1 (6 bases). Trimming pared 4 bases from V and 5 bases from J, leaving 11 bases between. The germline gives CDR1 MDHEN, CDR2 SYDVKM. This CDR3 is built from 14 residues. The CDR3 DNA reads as TGTGCCAGCAGTTCGGGACAAAGGACCGGGGAGCTGTTTTTT. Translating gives CASSSGQRTGELFF.

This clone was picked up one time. The CDR3 nucleotides read TGTGCCAGCAGTTATAGCGGGAGGACCAACGAGCAGTACTTC. Translated: CASSYSGRTNEQYF. This chain uses TRBV6-5 with TRBJ2-7; the match to TRBD2 covers 10 bases. Germline CDR1 MNHEY, CDR2 SVGAGI. The CDR3 is 14 residues long. Losses at the gene ends were 3 bases for V and 5 bases for J; bases not matched to a gene: 4.

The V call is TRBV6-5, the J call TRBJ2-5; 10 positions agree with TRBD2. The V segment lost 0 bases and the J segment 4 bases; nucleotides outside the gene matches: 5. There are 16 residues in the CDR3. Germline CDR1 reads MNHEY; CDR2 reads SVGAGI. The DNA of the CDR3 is TGTGCCAGCAGTTACTCGCCCAGCGGGAGGGGAGAGACCCAGTACTTC. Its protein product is CASSYSPSGRGETQYF.

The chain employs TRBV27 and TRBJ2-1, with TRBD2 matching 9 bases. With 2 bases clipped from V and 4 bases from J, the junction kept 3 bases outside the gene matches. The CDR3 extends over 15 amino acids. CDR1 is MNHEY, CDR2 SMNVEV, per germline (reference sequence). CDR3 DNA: TGTGCCAGCAGTTTAGCACTAGCGGGTTACAATGAGCAGTTCTTC. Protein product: CASSLALAGYNEQFF.

The CDR3 region is CASSSGGQLQETQYF. The CDR3 bases are TGTGCCAGCAGCTCAGGGGGACAGCTGCAAGAGACCCAGTACTTC. The chain recombines TRBV9 with TRBJ2-5, with 7 nucleotides matching TRBD1. This CDR3 is 15 amino acids long. Trimming removed 4 bases from V and 2 bases from J; junction bases left unmatched: 8. Germline CDR1 is SGDLS and CDR2 is YYNGEE.